A single sample gave rise to the 26 T cell receptor beta chains below, sequenced in a study of T cell repertoires in ileal Crohn's disease. Time point meaning: inflamed ileum from the surgical specimen. Assay used: immunoSEQ multiplex PCR; TCRdb lists only in-frame clones, some missing. The table lists around 15,000 clones, about 78% of them singletons. Sequencing used ileal tissue. These receptors were obtained from an adult with Crohn's disease.

The chain carries TRBV7-3 and TRBJ2-1; TRBD2 matches at 16 bases. The CDR3 totals 16 residues. V lost 5 bases and J lost 9; bases outside the gene matches: 7. Germline values: CDR1 SGHTA, CDR2 FQGTGA. CDR3: CASSHGTSGRGAEQFF. The CDR3 nucleotides are TGTGCCAGCAGCCATGGGACTAGCGGGAGGGGTGCTGAGCAGTTCTTC. The entire variable domain, with the rest obtained from reference TRBV7-3 and TRBJ2-1, is as follows: GAGVSQTPSNKVTEKGKYVELRCDPISGHTALYWYRQSLGQGPEFLIYFQGTGAADDSGLPNDRFFAVRPEGSVSTLKIQRTERGDSAVYLCASSHGTSGRGAEQFFGPGTRLTVL.

The chain uses TRBV10-2 and TRBJ1-1; D gene uncertain. Germline loops: CDR1 WSHSY, CDR2 SAAADI. The V end was cut by 4 bases, the J end by 3 bases, with 9 bases between. This CDR3 is built from 13 residues. The CDR3 here is CASSVGFDTEAFF. CDR3 in DNA: TGCGCCAGCAGTGTGGGGTTTGACACTGAAGCTTTCTTT.

A note on this clone: Other DNA sequences in the sample encode the same CDR3. V is TRBV14 and J is TRBJ2-7; D is undetermined. Trimming pared 0 bases from V and 5 bases from J, leaving 5 bases between. The CDR3 length is 12 residues. Germline CDR1 is SGHDN and CDR2 is FVKESK. The CDR3 loop reads CASSQEGHEQYF. The DNA for the CDR3 is TGTGCCAGCAGCCAAGAAGGGCACGAGCAGTACTTC.

The chain links TRBV5-1 to TRBJ2-7; 8 bases are shared with TRBD1. This CDR3 is built from 15 residues. Trimming removed 4 bases from V and 2 bases from J; junction bases left unmatched: 8. Germline assignment: CDR1 SGHRS and CDR2 YFSETQ. CDR3 nucleotides: TGCGCCAGCAGCACGGACAGGGTCAGTCCCTACGAGCAGTACTTC. It encodes CASSTDRVSPYEQYF.

The chain employs TRBV14 and TRBJ2-7; the D gene could be TRBD1 or TRBD2 (5 bases each). The CDR3 is 15 amino acids. The germline gives CDR1 SGHDN, CDR2 FVKESK. The V end was cut by 1 base, the J end by 0 bases, with 10 bases between. Here the CDR3 reads CASSQVWGSSYEQYF. DNA for the CDR3: TGTGCCAGCAGCCAAGTCTGGGGGAGCTCCTACGAGCAGTACTTC.

The chain joins TRBV18 to TRBJ2-7; TRBD1 aligns across 9 bases. In germline, CDR1 is KGHSH, CDR2 LQKENI. This CDR3 region has 15 residues. V shed 3 bases, J shed 4 bases, and the junction held 7 bases outside the gene matches. CDR3 DNA sequence: TGTGCCAGCTCACCTTCACAGGGGGCGCCTTACGAGCAGTACTTC. It specifies CASSPSQGAPYEQYF.

This sequence joins TRBV4-2 and TRBJ2-1, with 10 bases aligning to TRBD2. CDR1 and CDR2 (germline): LGHNA, YNFKEQ. V lost 0 bases to trimming and J lost 9 bases; unmatched junction nucleotides: 8. The CDR3 is 16 amino acids. CDR3 sequence reads: CASSQDNSGGAVEQFF. The CDR3 DNA reads TGTGCCAGCAGCCAAGATAACAGCGGGGGGGCCGTTGAGCAGTTCTTC.

This clone was counted only a few times. The chain links TRBV2 to TRBJ1-1; D is perhaps TRBD1 (6 bases). Trimming took off 8 bases at V and 2 bases at J, with 18 bases between the two ends. The germline V gene encodes CDR1 SNHLY and CDR2 FYNNEI. The CDR3 extends over 15 amino acids. The CDR3 DNA is TGTGCCAGCGGGGTGGCAGGGGCAGGAAACACTGAAGCTTTCTTT. Its protein is CASGVAGAGNTEAFF. The full variable domain, with the rest looked up from reference TRBV2 and TRBJ1-1, is EPEVTQTPSHQVTQMGQEVILRCVPISNHLYFYWYRQILGQKVEFLVSFYNNEISEKSEIFDDQFSVERPDGSNFTLKIRSTKLEDSAMYFCASGVAGAGNTEAFFGQGTRLTVV.

Points on this clone: An end of the junction differs from the germline gene, which may be a read error. The chain links TRBV5-1 to TRBJ2-3, with a possible D match to TRBD2 (6 bases). This CDR3 has 13 amino acids. Germline V gene data show CDR1 as SGHRS and CDR2 as YFSETQ. The CDR3 region is CASSLSGRRSENF. Written as DNA, the CDR3 is TGCGCCAGCAGCTTGTCAGGGAGGCGGTCGGAGAATTTT.

The V call is TRBV25-1, the J call TRBJ2-1, with D unresolved. Germline assignment: CDR1 MGHDK and CDR2 SYGVNS. The length of the CDR3 is 16 residues. V lost 6 bases and J 2 bases, leaving 17 bases between the germline ends. The CDR3, as DNA: TGTGCCAGCAGGAGCCCAGTCGGAGATCCCTACAATGAGCAGTTCTTC. Translating gives CASRSPVGDPYNEQFF.

The V gene is TRBV6-5, the J gene TRBJ2-1, with TRBD2 matching 14 bases. The germline V gene has CDR1 MNHEY and CDR2 SVGAGI. This CDR3 is built from 16 residues. V lost 0 bases and J lost 8; bases outside the gene matches: 3. The CDR3 DNA sequence: TGTGCCAGCAGTTACTCCGGGACTAGCGGGGGCTATGAGCAGTTCTTC. This translates into CASSYSGTSGGYEQFF.

The V call is TRBV27, the J call TRBJ2-5; unclear D gene. Trimming left V 4 bases short and J 7 bases short, with 4 bases between. Germline CDR1 and CDR2: MNHEY and SMNVEV (reference sequence). The CDR3 length is 10 residues. The CDR3 region has the DNA TGTGCCAGCAGTTCCGGGACCCAGTACTTC. It yields the protein CASSSGTQYF.

V usage is TRBV5-6 and J usage is TRBJ2-3, with D hard to call. The CDR3 runs 15 residues. Trimming shortened V by 5 bases and J by 5 bases, and 18 bases separated the two germline ends. Germline assignment: CDR1 SGHDT and CDR2 YYEEEE. The CDR3 protein is CASSLKSSWLDTQYF. CDR3 sequence (DNA): TGTGCCAGCAGTCTGAAAAGTTCTTGGTTAGATACGCAGTATTTT. The full variable domain, in which reference TRBV5-6 and TRBJ2-3 provide the parts outside the CDR3, is DAGVTQSPTHLIKTRGQQVTLRCSPKSGHDTVSWYQQALGQGPQFIFQYYEEEERQRGNFPDRFSGHQFPNYSSELNVNALLLGDSALYLCASSLKSSWLDTQYFGPGTRLTVL.

The chain has TRBV2 and TRBJ1-2; D gene ambiguous. The germline CDR1 and CDR2 sequences are SNHLY and FYNNEI. The CDR3 consists of 13 residues. Deletions cut 6 bases from V and 6 bases from J, with 14 bases between. The CDR3 region is CASRGDREDGYTF. The DNA of the CDR3 is TGTGCCAGCAGGGGTGATCGGGAGGATGGCTACACCTTC.

The rearrangement uses TRBV28 and TRBJ2-2, with 8 bases matching TRBD1. The CDR3 covers 15 residues. Germline CDR1 reads MDHEN; CDR2 reads SYDVKM. The V gene end was trimmed by 6 bases and the J gene end by 4 bases; junction bases not matched to a gene: 7. CDR3 region: CASRPGQGITGELFF. Here the CDR3 DNA reads TGTGCCAGCAGACCCGGACAGGGTATCACCGGGGAGCTGTTTTTT.

The chain combines TRBV9 with TRBJ2-1, with no clear D. This CDR3 has 15 amino acids. Germline V CDR1 and CDR2: SGDLS, YYNGEE. Trimming left V 0 bases short and J 5 bases short, with 12 bases between. The CDR3 DNA is TGTGCCAGCAGCGTAGATTCACGGATAGACAATGAGCAGTTCTTC. The encoded protein is CASSVDSRIDNEQFF.

This clone turned up a few times. The V and J genes are TRBV6-4 and TRBJ1-1, with TRBD1 matching over 7 bases. The V and J ends lost 6 bases and 4 bases, in that order; junction bases with no gene match: 5. This CDR3 region has 13 residues. CDR1 and CDR2 from the germline V gene are MRHNA and SNTAGT. CDR3 nucleotide sequence: TGTGCCAGCAGGGACAGGTACTCCACTGAAGCTTTCTTT. As protein: CASRDRYSTEAFF.

This chain uses TRBV29-1 with TRBJ2-1; possible D gene TRBD2, 7 bases. This CDR3 region has 16 residues. The germline CDR1 and CDR2 sequences are SQVTM and ANQGSEA. V dropped 5 bases and J dropped 5 bases, with 22 bases sitting between them. CDR3 region: CSVKSGTRGWDNEQFF. CDR3 coding DNA: TGCAGCGTTAAAAGCGGGACAAGAGGTTGGGACAATGAGCAGTTCTTC.

This rearrangement joins TRBV19 to TRBJ1-4, with D possibly being TRBD1 (5 bases). The CDR3 is 15 amino acids. Deletions cut 6 bases from V and 3 bases from J, with 14 bases between. The germline gives CDR1 LNHDA, CDR2 SQIVND (reference sequence). This CDR3 reads CASSAGGVPNEKLFF. The CDR3 bases are TGTGCCAGTAGCGCGGGAGGGGTGCCTAATGAAAAACTGTTTTTT.

The rearrangement joins TRBV18 to TRBJ1-3; unclear D gene. V was pared by 3 bases and J by 0 bases, with 9 bases between. This CDR3 spans 15 amino acids. Germline loops: CDR1 KGHSH, CDR2 LQKENI. The CDR3 protein is CASSPLPGSGNTIYF. The CDR3 DNA sequence: TGTGCCAGCTCACCCCTACCTGGCTCTGGAAACACCATATATTTT. Supplemented by reference TRBV18 and TRBJ1-3, the full variable domain reads NAGVMQNPRHLVRRRGQEARLRCSPMKGHSHVYWYRQLPEEGLKFMVYLQKENIIDESGMPKERFSAEFPKEGPSILRIQQVVRGDSAAYFCASSPLPGSGNTIYFGEGSWLTVV.

The chain carries TRBV18 and TRBJ1-2; 10 bases fit TRBD1. The length of the CDR3 is 14 residues. Per the germline V gene, CDR1 is KGHSH and CDR2 is LQKENI. The V gene end was trimmed by 4 bases and the J gene end by 6 bases; junction bases not matched to a gene: 5. CDR3 bases: TGTGCCAGCTCACTAGACAGGGGGCTAAATGGCTACACCTTC. This gives the protein CASSLDRGLNGYTF.

This clone occurred once. The J gene is TRBJ1-5, the V gene TRBV7-8; TRBD1 is a possible D gene (6 bases). V lost 2 bases and J 1 base, leaving 9 bases between the germline ends. Germline loops: CDR1 SGHVS, CDR2 FQNEAQ. The CDR3 extends over 15 amino acids. The CDR3 region is CASSLLGASNQPQHF. CDR3 sequence (DNA): TGTGCCAGCAGCTTATTGGGGGCGAGCAATCAGCCCCAGCATTTT.

This rearrangement joins TRBV2 to TRBJ2-5; D ambiguous. CDR3 length: 13 residues. V shed 2 bases and J shed 2 bases, with 6 bases lying between them. Germline loops: CDR1 SNHLY, CDR2 FYNNEI. The CDR3 protein is CASSERLQETQYF. The CDR3 region has the DNA TGTGCCAGCAGTGAAAGACTGCAAGAGACCCAGTACTTC.

The rearrangement uses TRBV6-6 and TRBJ2-6, with D unresolved. Germline V gives CDR1 MNHNY, CDR2 SVGAGI (reference sequence). V was pared by 6 bases and J by 0 bases, with 6 bases between. The CDR3 totals 14 residues. The chain's CDR3 is CASRRVSGANVLTF. CDR3 nucleotides: TGTGCCAGCAGACGGGTCTCTGGGGCCAACGTCCTGACTTTC.

This rearrangement joins TRBV27 to TRBJ2-7, with D unresolved. There are 10 residues in the CDR3. V was cut by 8 bases and J by 5 bases, with 7 bases left in between. Germline loops: CDR1 MNHEY, CDR2 SMNVEV (reference sequence). CDR3 sequence: CASQRHEQYF. CDR3 DNA: TGTGCCAGCCAGAGGCACGAGCAGTACTTC.

This clone has only a few counts. The V call is TRBV5-1, the J call TRBJ1-1, with 7 bases matching TRBD1. CDR1 and CDR2 (germline): SGHRS, YFSETQ. CDR3 length: 16 residues. V was clipped by 4 bases and J by 5 bases; unmatched bases: 14. The CDR3 sequence is CASSPGQRVGGTEAFF. The CDR3 DNA follows: TGCGCCAGCAGCCCGGGACAGAGGGTTGGTGGAACTGAAGCTTTCTTT.